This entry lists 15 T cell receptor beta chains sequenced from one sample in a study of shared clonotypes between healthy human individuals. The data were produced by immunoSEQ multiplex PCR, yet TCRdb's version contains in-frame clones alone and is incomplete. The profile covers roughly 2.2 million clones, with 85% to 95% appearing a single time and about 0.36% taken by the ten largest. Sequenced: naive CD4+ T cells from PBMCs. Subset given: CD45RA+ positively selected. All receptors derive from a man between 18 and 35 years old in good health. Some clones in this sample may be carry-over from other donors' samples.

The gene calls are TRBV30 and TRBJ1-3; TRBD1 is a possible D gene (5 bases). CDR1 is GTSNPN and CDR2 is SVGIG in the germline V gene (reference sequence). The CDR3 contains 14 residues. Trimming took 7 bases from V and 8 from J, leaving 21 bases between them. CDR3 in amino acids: CASPRDGGGDTIYF. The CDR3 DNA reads TGTGCCTCCCCCCGAGACGGAGGAGGGGACACCATATATTTT.

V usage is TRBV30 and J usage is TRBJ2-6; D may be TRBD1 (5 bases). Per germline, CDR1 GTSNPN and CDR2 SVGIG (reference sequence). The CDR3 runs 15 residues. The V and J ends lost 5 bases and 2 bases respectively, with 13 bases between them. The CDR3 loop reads CAWGIGVAGANVLTF. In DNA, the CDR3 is TGTGCCTGGGGTATAGGGGTTGCTGGGGCCAACGTCCTGACTTTC.

CDR3 sequence reads: CASSLLQQASGANVLTF. The CDR3 nucleotides read TGTGCCAGCAGTTTACTCCAACAAGCTTCTGGGGCCAACGTCCTGACTTTC. This sequence joins TRBV27 and TRBJ2-6; the D is unclear. The germline gives CDR1 MNHEY, CDR2 SMNVEV (reference sequence). The CDR3 consists of 17 residues. V lost 2 bases and J 1 base, leaving 12 bases between the germline ends.

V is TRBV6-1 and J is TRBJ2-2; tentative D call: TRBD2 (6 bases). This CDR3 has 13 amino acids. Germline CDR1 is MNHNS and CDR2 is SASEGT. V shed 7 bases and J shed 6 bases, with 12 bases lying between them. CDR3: CASIVTGAGELFF. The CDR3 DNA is TGTGCCAGCATCGTGACGGGGGCCGGGGAGCTGTTTTTT.

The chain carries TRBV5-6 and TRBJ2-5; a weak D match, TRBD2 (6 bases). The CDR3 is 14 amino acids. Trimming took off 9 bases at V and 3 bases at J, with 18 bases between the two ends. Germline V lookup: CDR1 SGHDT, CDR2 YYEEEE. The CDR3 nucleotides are TGTGCCACCAAGTTGGGGTTAGCGGAAGAGACCCAGTACTTC. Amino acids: CATKLGLAEETQYF.

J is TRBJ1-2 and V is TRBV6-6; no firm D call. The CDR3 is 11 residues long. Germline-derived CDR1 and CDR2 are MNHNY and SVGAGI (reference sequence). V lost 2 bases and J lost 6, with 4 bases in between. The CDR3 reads CASSYMNGYTF. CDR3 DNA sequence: TGTGCCAGCAGTTACATGAATGGCTACACCTTC.

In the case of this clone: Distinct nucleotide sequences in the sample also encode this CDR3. CDR3 residues: CASSLAGTGANVLTF. In DNA form, the CDR3 reads TGTGCCAGCAGTTTAGCAGGGACCGGGGCCAACGTCCTGACTTTC. The chain combines TRBV28 with TRBJ2-6, with D tentatively TRBD1 or TRBD2 (5 bases each). Trimming left V 2 bases short and J 4 bases short, with 9 bases between. CDR1 MDHEN and CDR2 SYDVKM come from the germline V gene. CDR3 length: 15 residues.

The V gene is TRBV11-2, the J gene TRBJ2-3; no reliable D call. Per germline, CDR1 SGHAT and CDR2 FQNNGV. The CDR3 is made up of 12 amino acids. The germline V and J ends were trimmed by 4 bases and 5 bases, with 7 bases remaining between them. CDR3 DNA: TGTGCCAGCAGCTACCCTTTAGATACGCAGTATTTT. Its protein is CASSYPLDTQYF.

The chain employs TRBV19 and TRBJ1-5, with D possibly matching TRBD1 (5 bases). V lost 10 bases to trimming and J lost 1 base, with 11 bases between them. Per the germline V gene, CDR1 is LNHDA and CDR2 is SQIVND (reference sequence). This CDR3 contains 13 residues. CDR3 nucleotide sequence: TGTGCCACCAGACAGAGGAGCAATCAGCCCCAGCATTTT. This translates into CATRQRSNQPQHF. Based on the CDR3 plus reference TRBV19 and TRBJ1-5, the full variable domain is DGGITQSPKYLFRKEGQNVTLSCEQNLNHDAMYWYRQDPGQGLRLIYYSQIVNDFQKGDIAEGYSVSREKKESFPLTVTSAQKNPTAFYLCATRQRSNQPQHFGDGTRLSIL.

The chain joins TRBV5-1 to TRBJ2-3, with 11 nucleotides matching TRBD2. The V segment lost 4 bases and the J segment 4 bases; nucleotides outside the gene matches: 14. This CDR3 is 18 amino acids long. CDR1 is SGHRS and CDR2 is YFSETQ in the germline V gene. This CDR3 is CASSPGGLAGGIPDTQYF. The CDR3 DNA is TGCGCCAGCAGCCCCGGTGGACTAGCGGGTGGTATCCCAGATACGCAGTATTTT.

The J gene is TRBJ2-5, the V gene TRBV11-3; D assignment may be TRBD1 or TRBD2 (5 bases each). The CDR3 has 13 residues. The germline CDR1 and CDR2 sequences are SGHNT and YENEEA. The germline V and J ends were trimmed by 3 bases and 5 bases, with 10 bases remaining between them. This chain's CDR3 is CASSFREWETQYF. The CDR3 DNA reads TGTGCCAGCAGCTTCAGGGAGTGGGAGACCCAGTACTTC.

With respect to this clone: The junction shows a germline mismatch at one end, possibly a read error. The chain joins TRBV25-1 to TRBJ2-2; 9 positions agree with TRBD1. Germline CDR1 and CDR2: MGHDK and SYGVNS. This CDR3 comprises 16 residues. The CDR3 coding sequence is TGTGCCAGCAGTGAATTAGGGACAGGGAACATCGGGGAGCTGTTTTTT. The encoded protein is CASSELGTGNIGELFF.

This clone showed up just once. Here the CDR3 reads CASSPPSDQFTGELFF. The CDR3 coding sequence is TGTGCCAGCAGCCCTCCCTCGGACCAATTCACCGGGGAGCTGTTTTTT. The chain links TRBV7-9 to TRBJ2-2; D gene uncertain. The CDR3 consists of 16 residues. Trimming shortened V by 5 bases and J by 4 bases, and 17 bases separated the two germline ends. Germline lookup yields CDR1 SEHNR and CDR2 FQNEAQ (reference sequence).

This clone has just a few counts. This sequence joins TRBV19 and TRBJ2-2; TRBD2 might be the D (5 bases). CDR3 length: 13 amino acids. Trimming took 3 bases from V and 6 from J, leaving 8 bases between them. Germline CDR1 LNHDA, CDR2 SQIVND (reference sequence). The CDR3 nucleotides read TGTGCCAGTAGTATCGGGGTTGCCGGGGAGCTGTTTTTT. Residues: CASSIGVAGELFF.

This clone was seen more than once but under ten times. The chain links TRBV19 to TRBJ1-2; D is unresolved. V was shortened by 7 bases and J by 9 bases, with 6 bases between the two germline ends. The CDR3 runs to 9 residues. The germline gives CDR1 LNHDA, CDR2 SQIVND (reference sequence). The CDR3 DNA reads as TGTGCCAGTATTGTATGCTACACCTTC. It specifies CASIVCYTF.